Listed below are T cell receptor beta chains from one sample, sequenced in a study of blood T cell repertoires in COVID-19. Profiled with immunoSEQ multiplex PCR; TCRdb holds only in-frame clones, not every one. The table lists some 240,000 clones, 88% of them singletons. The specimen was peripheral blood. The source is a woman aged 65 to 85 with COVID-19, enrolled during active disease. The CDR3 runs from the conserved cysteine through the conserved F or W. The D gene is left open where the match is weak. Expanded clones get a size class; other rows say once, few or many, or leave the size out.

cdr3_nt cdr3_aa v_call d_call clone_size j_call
TGCGCCAGCAGCTTGGACAGGGGGTATGAAAAACTGTTTTTT CASSLDRGYEKLFF TRBV5-1 TRBD1 NA TRBJ1-4
TGTGCCAGCAGCGTTGGGACTCACGGGCCCTACGAGCAGTACTTC CASSVGTHGPYEQYF TRBV9 NA NA TRBJ2-7
TGTGCCAGCGACCGGGACAGCACTGGAAACACCATATATTTT CASDRDSTGNTIYF TRBV6-5 TRBD1 NA TRBJ1-3
TGTGCCAGCAGTTTCAGTGGAAGTCGAGCGGGCTACACCTTC CASSFSGSRAGYTF TRBV27 NA NA TRBJ1-2
TGCGCCAGCAGCTTGGATGCCTACACAGATACGCAGTATTTT CASSLDAYTDTQYF TRBV5-1 NA NA TRBJ2-3
TGCGCCAGCAGCTTGGGTCAGGGAGGTTCACCCCTCCACTTT CASSLGQGGSPLHF TRBV5-1 NA once TRBJ1-6
TGTGCCAGCACCAACGGACAGGCGGGGTCTGAAGCTTTCTTT CASTNGQAGSEAFF TRBV11-3 TRBD1 NA TRBJ1-1
TGTGCCACCCTACCGGGACAGGGCACCGAAGCTTTCTTT CATLPGQGTEAFF TRBV21-1 NA NA TRBJ1-1
TGTGCCAGCAGGATACCGGGACAGGGCCCTTACGAGCAGTACTTC CASRIPGQGPYEQYF TRBV11-2 TRBD1 NA TRBJ2-7
TGTGCCAGCAGTTACTCGTGGGACAGGGGGGAAGGCTACACCTTC CASSYSWDRGEGYTF TRBV6-5 TRBD1 NA TRBJ1-2
TGTGCCAGCAGTCACCCCCCAGGGGACGAGCAGTACTTC CASSHPPGDEQYF TRBV6-5 NA NA TRBJ2-7
TGTGCCAGCAGTTTCCAGGGTTTAGCCGAGCAGTACTTC CASSFQGLAEQYF TRBV28 NA NA TRBJ2-7
TGTGCCAGCAGCGTAGGTTCGGGGGATCAGCCCCAGCATTTT CASSVGSGDQPQHF TRBV9 NA NA TRBJ1-5
TGTGCCTGGAGTGTACTAGAAGGTAGCGATGAGCAGTTCTTC CAWSVLEGSDEQFF TRBV30 NA once TRBJ2-1
TGTGCCTGGAATTTAGCAGGGGCAACCGGGGAGCTGTTTTTT CAWNLAGATGELFF TRBV30 NA NA TRBJ2-2
TGTGCCAGTAGTCTAGGGACAGGGGGCAATCAGCCCCAGCATTTT CASSLGTGGNQPQHF TRBV19 TRBD1 NA TRBJ1-5
TGTGCCAGCAGTTACTCCGGGGGGCTAGGCACTGAAGCTTTCTTT CASSYSGGLGTEAFF TRBV6-5 NA NA TRBJ1-1
TGTGCCAGCAGCCCCCGGACTAGCGGGTTCCAAGAGACCCAGTACTTC CASSPRTSGFQETQYF TRBV7-2 TRBD2 NA TRBJ2-5
TGTGCCAGCAGCGCGGGACAGGGCCCGATTTGGTCCTACGAGCAGTACTTC CASSAGQGPIWSYEQYF TRBV7-8 TRBD1 NA TRBJ2-7
TGTGCCAGCAGTCCGACAGGGGTCTTGGATTCACCCCTCCACTTT CASSPTGVLDSPLHF TRBV6-5 TRBD1 NA TRBJ1-6
TGTGCCAGCAGTTTTGTAGAGGACAATGGAGCTTTCTTT CASSFVEDNGAFF TRBV12-3/TRBV12-4 NA NA TRBJ1-1
TGTGCCAGCAGTAAAGGGAGCGGAGCGTACAATGAGCAGTTCTTC CASSKGSGAYNEQFF TRBV7-2 NA NA TRBJ2-1
TGTGCCAGCAGTTTGTCAAGCAATCAGCCCCAGCATTTT CASSLSSNQPQHF TRBV28 NA NA TRBJ1-5
TGTGCCATCAGTGATGACAGCCAAGAGACCCAGTACTTC CAISDDSQETQYF TRBV10-3 NA NA TRBJ2-5
TGTGCCACCTCCCCCAGCGCAATTAGCTACGAGCAGTACTTC CATSPSAISYEQYF TRBV10-3 NA once TRBJ2-7
TGCAGTGCTAGTCCCGGTAGCCGCGAAGGGGCTATTGAGTACTTC CSASPGSREGAIEYF TRBV20-1 NA NA TRBJ2-4
TGTGCCAGTAGTCTTCGGACTAGCGGGGGGAGCTCCTACGAGCAGTACTTC CASSLRTSGGSSYEQYF TRBV19 TRBD2 NA TRBJ2-7
TGTGCCAGTAACTCAGGGAGGGTGAGCAATCAGCCCCAGCATTTT CASNSGRVSNQPQHF TRBV19 NA NA TRBJ1-5
TGTGCCAGCAGTTACTCTGCGGGAGGGGAAACCTACGAGCAGTACTTC CASSYSAGGETYEQYF TRBV6-5 TRBD2 NA TRBJ2-7